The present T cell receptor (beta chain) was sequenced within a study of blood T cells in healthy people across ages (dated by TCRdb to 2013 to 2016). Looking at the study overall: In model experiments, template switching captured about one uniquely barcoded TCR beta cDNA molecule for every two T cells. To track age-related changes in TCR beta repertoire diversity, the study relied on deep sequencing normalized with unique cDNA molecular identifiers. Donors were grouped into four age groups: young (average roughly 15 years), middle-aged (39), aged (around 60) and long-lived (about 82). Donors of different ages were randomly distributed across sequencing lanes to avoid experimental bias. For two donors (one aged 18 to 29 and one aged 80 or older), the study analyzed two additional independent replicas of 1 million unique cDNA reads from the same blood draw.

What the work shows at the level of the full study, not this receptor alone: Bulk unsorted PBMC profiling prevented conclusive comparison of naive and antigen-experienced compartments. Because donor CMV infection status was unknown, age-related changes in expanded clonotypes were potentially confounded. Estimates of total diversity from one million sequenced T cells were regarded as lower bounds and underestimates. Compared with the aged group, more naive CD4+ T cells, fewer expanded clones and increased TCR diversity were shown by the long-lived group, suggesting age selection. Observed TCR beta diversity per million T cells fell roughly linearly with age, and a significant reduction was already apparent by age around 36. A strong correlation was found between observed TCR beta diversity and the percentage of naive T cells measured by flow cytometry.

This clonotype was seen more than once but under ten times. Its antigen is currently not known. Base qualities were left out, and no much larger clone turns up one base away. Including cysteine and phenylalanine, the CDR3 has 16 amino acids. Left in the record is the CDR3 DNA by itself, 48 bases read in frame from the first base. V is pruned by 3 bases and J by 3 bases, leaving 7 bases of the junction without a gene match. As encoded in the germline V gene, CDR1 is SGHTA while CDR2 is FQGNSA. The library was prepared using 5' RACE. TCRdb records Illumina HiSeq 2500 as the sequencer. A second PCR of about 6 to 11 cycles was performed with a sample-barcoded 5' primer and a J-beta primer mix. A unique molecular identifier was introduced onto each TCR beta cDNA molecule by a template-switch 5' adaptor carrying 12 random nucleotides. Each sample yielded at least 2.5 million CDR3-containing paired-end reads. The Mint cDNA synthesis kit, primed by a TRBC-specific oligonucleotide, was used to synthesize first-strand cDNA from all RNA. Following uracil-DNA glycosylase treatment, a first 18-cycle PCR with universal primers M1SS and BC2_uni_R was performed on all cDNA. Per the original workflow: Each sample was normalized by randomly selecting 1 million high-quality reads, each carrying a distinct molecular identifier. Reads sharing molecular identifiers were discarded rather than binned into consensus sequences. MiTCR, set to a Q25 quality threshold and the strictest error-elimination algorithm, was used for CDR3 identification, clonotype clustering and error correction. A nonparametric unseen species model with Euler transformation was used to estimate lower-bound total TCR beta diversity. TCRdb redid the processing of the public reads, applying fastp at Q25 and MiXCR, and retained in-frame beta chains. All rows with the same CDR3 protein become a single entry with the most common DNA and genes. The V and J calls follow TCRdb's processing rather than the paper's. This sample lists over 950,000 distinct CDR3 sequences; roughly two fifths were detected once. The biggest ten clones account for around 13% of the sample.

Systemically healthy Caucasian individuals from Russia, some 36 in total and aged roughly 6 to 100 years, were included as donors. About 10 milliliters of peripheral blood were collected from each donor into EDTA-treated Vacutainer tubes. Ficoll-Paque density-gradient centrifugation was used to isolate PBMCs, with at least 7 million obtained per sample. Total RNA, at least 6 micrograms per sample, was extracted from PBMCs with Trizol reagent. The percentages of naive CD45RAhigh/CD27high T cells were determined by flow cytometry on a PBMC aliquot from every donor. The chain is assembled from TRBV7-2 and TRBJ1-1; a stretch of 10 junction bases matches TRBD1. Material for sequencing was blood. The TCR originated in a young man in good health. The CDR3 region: CASSLRTGGWDTEAFF. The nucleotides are TGTGCCAGCAGCTTGAGGACAGGGGGGTGGGACACTGAAGCTTTCTTT. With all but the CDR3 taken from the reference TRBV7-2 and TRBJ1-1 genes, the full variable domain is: GAGVSQSPSNKVTEKGKDVELRCDPISGHTALYWYRQSLGQGLEFLIYFQGNSAPDKSGLPSDRFSAERTGGSVSTLTIQRTQQEDSAVYLCASSLRTGGWDTEAFFGQGTRLTVV.